These 21 T cell receptor beta chains originate from one sample sequenced in a study of T cell changes during pregnancy in multiple sclerosis. The method was immunoSEQ multiplex PCR; TCRdb's version includes in-frame clones alone and lacks a portion of them. The profile shows about 47,000 clones, roughly 90% of them singletons. The source material was peripheral blood, sampled in the first trimester of pregnancy. The receptor source for this set is a female donor with multiple sclerosis, enrolled in a pregnancy study.

The rearrangement joins TRBV5-5 to TRBJ1-2; 7 bases fit TRBD1. Germline V gene sequence: CDR1 SGHKS, CDR2 YYEKEE (reference sequence). Losses at the gene ends were 0 bases for V and 8 bases for J; bases not matched to a gene: 10. The CDR3 has 15 residues. The CDR3: CASSLARPWTGGYTF. CDR3 bases: TGTGCCAGCAGCTTGGCGCGGCCCTGGACAGGCGGCTACACCTTC. Supplemented by reference TRBV5-5 and TRBJ1-2, the full variable domain reads DAGVTQSPTHLIKTRGQQVTLRCSPISGHKSVSWYQQVLGQGPQFIFQYYEKEERGRGNFPDRFSARQFPNYSSELNVNALLLGDSALYLCASSLARPWTGGYTFGSGTRLTVV.

V and J are TRBV2 and TRBJ2-2; no reliable D call. Trimming left V 1 base short and J 1 base short, with 16 bases between. The CDR3 totals 18 residues. CDR1 and CDR2 from the germline V gene are SNHLY and FYNNEI. The CDR3 DNA is TGTGCCAGCAGTGAAGGTTTCACCGGGTCGGGGAACACCGGGGAGCTGTTTTTT. The encoded protein is CASSEGFTGSGNTGELFF.

The CDR3 here is CASSRRAGGGEAFF. As DNA, the CDR3 is TGTGCCAGTAGTAGACGGGCAGGGGGCGGTGAAGCTTTCTTT. The V and J genes are TRBV19 and TRBJ1-1; 8 bases fit TRBD1. Per germline, CDR1 LNHDA and CDR2 SQIVND (reference sequence). This CDR3 region has 14 residues. Trimming cost V 4 bases and J 7 bases; bases outside gene matches: 8.

The chain has TRBV25-1 and TRBJ1-2; no reliable D call. This CDR3 is built from 14 residues. Between the trimmed V and J ends, which lost 0 bases and 3 bases, there was a span of 8 bases. CDR1 and CDR2 (germline): MGHDK, SYGVNS. The DNA for the CDR3 is TGTGCCAGCAGTGAATATGAGGGCGACTATGGCTACACCTTC. It codes for CASSEYEGDYGYTF.

The chain carries TRBV30 and TRBJ2-7; 7 bases fit TRBD1. The CDR3 runs 15 residues. Germline trimming cut 3 bases from V and 0 bases from J; bases unmatched to any gene: 8. Germline CDR1 reads GTSNPN; CDR2 reads SVGIG (reference sequence). CDR3 loop: CAWSEDRADSYEQYF. The CDR3 DNA reads as TGTGCCTGGAGCGAAGACAGGGCGGACTCCTACGAGCAGTACTTC.

This chain connects TRBV6-1 to TRBJ1-1; a weak D match, TRBD1 (6 bases). The CDR3 sequence is 15 residues long. V was pared by 3 bases and J by 6 bases, with 17 bases between. Germline lookup yields CDR1 MNHNS and CDR2 SASEGT. DNA of the CDR3: TGTGCCAGCAGTGATCCGTCCAGGGGTAGGGCTGAAGCTTTCTTT. The encoded protein is CASSDPSRGRAEAFF.

The CDR3 coding sequence is TGTGCCAGCAGCTTGAAAACAGTGAACACTGAAGCTTTCTTT. This translates into CASSLKTVNTEAFF. The chain carries TRBV7-2 and TRBJ1-1; D unresolved. This CDR3 spans 14 amino acids. Per the germline V gene, CDR1 is SGHTA and CDR2 is FQGNSA. The V gene lost 3 bases and the J gene lost 0 bases, with 8 bases spanning the gap.

The gene calls are TRBV7-2 and TRBJ1-1, with D possibly matching TRBD1 (6 bases). The V gene lost 3 bases and the J gene lost 4 bases, with 12 bases spanning the gap. The CDR3 has 14 residues. Looked up from germline, CDR1 is SGHTA and CDR2 is FQGNSA. The CDR3 sequence is CASSFSDRSTEAFF. As DNA, the CDR3 is TGTGCCAGCAGCTTCTCCGACAGGAGCACTGAAGCTTTCTTT.

The CDR3 region is CASSLRRGHFQETQYF. In nucleotides, the CDR3 is TGTGCCAGCAGCTTGAGGAGGGGGCATTTCCAAGAGACCCAGTACTTC. The chain couples TRBV5-6 to TRBJ2-5, with D maybe TRBD1 (7 bases). The germline V gene encodes CDR1 SGHDT and CDR2 YYEEEE. The CDR3 contains 16 residues. V was shortened by 1 base and J by 1 base, with 14 bases between the two germline ends.

The chain uses TRBV7-2 and TRBJ1-2; TRBD1 might be the D (5 bases). CDR3 length: 13 amino acids. V lost 1 base to trimming and J lost 8 bases, with 11 bases between them. Germline lookup yields CDR1 SGHTA and CDR2 FQGNSA. CDR3 coding DNA: TGTGCCAGCAGCTTAGGGGGGGGGACGGGCTACACCTTC. Protein: CASSLGGGTGYTF. Filled out from reference TRBV7-2 and TRBJ1-2, the complete variable domain reads GAGVSQSPSNKVTEKGKDVELRCDPISGHTALYWYRQSLGQGLEFLIYFQGNSAPDKSGLPSDRFSAERTGGSVSTLTIQRTQQEDSAVYLCASSLGGGTGYTFGSGTRLTVV.

This clone is a singleton in its sample. CDR3 coding DNA: TGCGCCAGCAGCCAAGGCGAGGTGGGTTCTGAGCAGTACTTC. It translates to CASSQGEVGSEQYF. This chain uses TRBV4-3 with TRBJ2-7; D not resolved. The CDR3 extends over 14 amino acids. The V end was cut by 1 base, the J end by 7 bases, with 14 bases between. Germline CDR1 is LGHNA and CDR2 is YSLEER.

V gene TRBV2 combines with J gene TRBJ1-2, with D hard to call. CDR3 size: 10 residues. The germline V gene encodes CDR1 SNHLY and CDR2 FYNNEI. V was shortened by 6 bases and J by 11 bases, with 10 bases between the two germline ends. The CDR3 bases are TGTGCCAGCAGCGAGTATTGGTACACCTTC. This translates into CASSEYWYTF.

The gene calls are TRBV28 and TRBJ1-1; perhaps TRBD1 as D (5 bases). The CDR3 has 14 residues. Trimming cost V 5 bases and J 3 bases, with 13 bases left between them. Germline CDR1 is MDHEN and CDR2 is SYDVKM. As DNA, the CDR3 is TGTGCCAGCAGTACGAGGACGGGGGACACTGAAGCTTTCTTT. This gives the protein CASSTRTGDTEAFF.

The chain combines TRBV28 with TRBJ2-1, with TRBD1 matching over 8 bases. The germline CDR1 and CDR2 sequences are MDHEN and SYDVKM. The junction had 6 bases not matched to a gene; V was cut back by 5 bases and J by 15 bases. This CDR3 comprises 11 residues. CDR3 in amino acids: CASSPRTGLFF. In DNA form, the CDR3 reads TGTGCCAGCAGTCCCCGGACAGGGCTGTTCTTC. Full variable domain (remainder filled in from reference TRBV28 and TRBJ2-1): DVKVTQSSRYLVKRTGEKVFLECVQDMDHENMFWYRQDPGLGLRLIYFSYDVKMKEKGDIPEGYSVSREKKERFSLILESASTNQTSMYLCASSPRTGLFFGPGTRLTVL.

The rearrangement uses TRBV9 and TRBJ2-5; a possible D gene is TRBD2 (6 bases). This CDR3 has 16 amino acids. Germline-derived CDR1 and CDR2 are SGDLS and YYNGEE. Trimming stripped 1 base from V and 4 bases from J, with 17 bases between. CDR3 DNA sequence: TGTGCCAGCAGCGTATCGTCCGGGGGATTGGGAGAGACCCAGTACTTC. This codes for CASSVSSGGLGETQYF.

The J gene is TRBJ1-1, the V gene TRBV5-6; D might be TRBD1 (6 bases). Trimming stripped 3 bases from V and 1 base from J, with 13 bases between. CDR1 is SGHDT and CDR2 is YYEEEE in the germline V gene. The CDR3 covers 15 residues. CDR3 region: CASSYGTNSNTEAFF. DNA for the CDR3: TGTGCCAGCAGCTACGGGACAAACTCGAACACTGAAGCTTTCTTT.

Written as DNA, the CDR3 is TGTGCCATCCAACCGGACAGTAGGTCCCACGAGCAGTACTTC. Translating gives CAIQPDSRSHEQYF. The chain joins TRBV6-6 to TRBJ2-7; weak D call: TRBD1 (6 bases). In germline, CDR1 is MNHNY, CDR2 SVGAGI (reference sequence). This CDR3 comprises 14 residues. V was clipped by 10 bases and J by 5 bases, with 21 bases between them.

This chain connects TRBV5-1 to TRBJ2-6, with D possibly being TRBD1 (5 bases). This CDR3 comprises 14 residues. Trimming shortened V by 2 bases and J by 4 bases, and 7 bases separated the two germline ends. CDR1 and CDR2 (germline): SGHRS, YFSETQ. CDR3 coding DNA: TGCGCCAGCAGCTTCAGGGTCGGGGCCAACGTCCTGACTTTC. It encodes CASSFRVGANVLTF. Full variable domain (rest looked up from reference TRBV5-1 and TRBJ2-6): KAGVTQTPRYLIKTRGQQVTLSCSPISGHRSVSWYQQTPGQGLQFLFEYFSETQRNKGNFPGRFSGRQFSNSRSEMNVSTLELGDSALYLCASSFRVGANVLTFGAGSRLTVL.

The chain has TRBV5-1 and TRBJ1-4; D unclear. V lost 1 base and J 7 bases, leaving 11 bases between the germline ends. CDR3 size: 14 residues. Germline loops: CDR1 SGHRS, CDR2 YFSETQ. The CDR3 DNA is TGCGCCAGCAGCTTGTACGGTCGGGTTGAAAAACTGTTTTTT. Protein: CASSLYGRVEKLFF.

V usage is TRBV6-5 and J usage is TRBJ2-7; 9 nucleotides match TRBD1. V lost 4 bases and J lost 4; bases outside the gene matches: 5. CDR1 MNHEY and CDR2 SVGAGI come from the germline V gene. The length of the CDR3 is 14 residues. In DNA form, the CDR3 reads TGTGCCAGCAGTTCGGGACAGGGCCTATACGAGCAGTACTTC. This codes for CASSSGQGLYEQYF.

This clone was observed a few times. This chain connects TRBV29-1 to TRBJ2-3, with TRBD1 as a possible D gene (6 bases). The ends were cut back, 4 bases at V and 2 bases at J, with 13 bases in the middle. This CDR3 region has 14 residues. Germline values: CDR1 SQVTM, CDR2 ANQGSEA. The CDR3 reads CSVGGGRDTDTQYF. The CDR3 region has the DNA TGCAGCGTTGGAGGGGGACGCGACACAGATACGCAGTATTTT.